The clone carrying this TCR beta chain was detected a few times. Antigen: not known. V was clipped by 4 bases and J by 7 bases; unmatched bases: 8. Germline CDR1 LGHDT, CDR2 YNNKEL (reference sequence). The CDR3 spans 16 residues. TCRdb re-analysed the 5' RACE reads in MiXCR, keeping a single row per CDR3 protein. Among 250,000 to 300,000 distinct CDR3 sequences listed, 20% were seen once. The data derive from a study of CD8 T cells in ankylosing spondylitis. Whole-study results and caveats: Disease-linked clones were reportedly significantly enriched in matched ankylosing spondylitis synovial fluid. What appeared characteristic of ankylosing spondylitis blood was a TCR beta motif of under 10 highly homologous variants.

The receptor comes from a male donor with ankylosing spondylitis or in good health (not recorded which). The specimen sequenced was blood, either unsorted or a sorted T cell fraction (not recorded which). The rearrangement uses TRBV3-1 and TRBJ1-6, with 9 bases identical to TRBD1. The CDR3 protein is CASSPTGQGMNSPLHF. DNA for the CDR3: TGTGCCAGCAGCCCCACGGGACAGGGAATGAATTCACCCCTCCACTTT.